The present T cell receptor (beta chain) was sequenced within a study of sequential checkpoint blockade in melanoma. Whole-study context: Randomization was 1:1 between first-line nivolumab→ipilimumab and ipilimumab→nivolumab.

Data came from immunoSEQ multiplex PCR; TCRdb stores just in-frame clones and leaves some out. Of 7,000 to 10,000 clones detected, under 80% appear once; the ten largest clones hold 50%. The treatment was: randomized to nivolumab then ipilimumab (arm A) or the reverse (arm B). Sample: CD8+ T cells sorted from blood (inferred from file names), taken from a patient given nivolumab and ipilimumab in sequence. The source of this sequence is a human patient with melanoma. Some clones in this sample may be carry-over from other donors' samples.

For the CDR3, the DNA is TGTGCCAGCAGCTTAGGGACAAGGAACACTGAAGCTTTCTTT. Its translation: CASSLGTRNTEAFF. The rearrangement uses TRBV7-6 and TRBJ1-1; D possibly corresponds to TRBD1 (5 bases). V shed 1 base and J shed 1 base, with 7 bases lying between them. The CDR3 loop spans 14 amino acids. Germline V gene sequence: CDR1 SGHVS, CDR2 FNYEAQ.